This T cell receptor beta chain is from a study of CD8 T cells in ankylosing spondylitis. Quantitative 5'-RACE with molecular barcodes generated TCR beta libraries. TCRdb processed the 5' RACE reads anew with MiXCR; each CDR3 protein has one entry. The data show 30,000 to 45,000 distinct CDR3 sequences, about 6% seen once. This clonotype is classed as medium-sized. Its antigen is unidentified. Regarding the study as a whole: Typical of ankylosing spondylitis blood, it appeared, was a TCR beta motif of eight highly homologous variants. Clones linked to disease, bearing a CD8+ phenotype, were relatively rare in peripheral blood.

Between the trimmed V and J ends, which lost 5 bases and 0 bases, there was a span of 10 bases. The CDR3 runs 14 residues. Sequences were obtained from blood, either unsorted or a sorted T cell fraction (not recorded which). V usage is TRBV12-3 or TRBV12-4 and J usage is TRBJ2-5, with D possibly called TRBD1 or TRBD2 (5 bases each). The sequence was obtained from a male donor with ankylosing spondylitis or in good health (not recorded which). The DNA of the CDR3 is TGTGCCAGCAGTCCGGGGCCAAACCAAGAGACCCAGTACTTC. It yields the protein CASSPGPNQETQYF.